One sample yielded the 11 T cell receptor beta chains listed below, sequenced in a study of blood T cell repertoires in COVID-19 (dated by TCRdb to about 2020). Receptors were amplified or captured by the immunoSEQ multiplex PCR assay. Here the immuneACCESS table is served through TCRdb, limited to in-frame sequences with V and J called. Missing clones are a known gap in these copies; in checked studies unresolved V genes cover under half, and the rest lacks a known reason. A total of about 140,000 clones appear in this sample, around four fifths of them only once. The ten largest clonotypes hold roughly 6.4% of the sample. Sequencing used PBMCs or T cells enriched from blood (not recorded which). The receptors originated from a woman between 35 and 50 years old who had recovered from COVID-19.

This sequence joins TRBV5-5 and TRBJ2-7, with D perhaps matching TRBD1 (6 bases). The germline V gene encodes CDR1 SGHKS and CDR2 YYEKEE (reference sequence). The CDR3 extends over 17 amino acids. V lost 2 bases and J lost 0, with 18 bases in between. The CDR3 region has the DNA TGTGCCAGCAGCTTACGAACGGGACAAATAAACTCCTACGAGCAGTACTTC. As protein: CASSLRTGQINSYEQYF.

This sequence joins TRBV5-8 and TRBJ2-3; 9 nucleotides match TRBD2. This CDR3 is 16 amino acids long. V trimming: 4 bases; J trimming: 5 bases; junction bases outside the gene matches: 11. CDR1 SGHTS and CDR2 YDEGEE come from the germline V gene. DNA for the CDR3: TGTGCCAGCAGCCGGAAAGGGCGGGAGGGCCGAGATACGCAGTATTTT. This sequence encodes CASSRKGREGRDTQYF.

The chain's CDR3 is CASSKGGGRAFF. Here the CDR3 DNA reads TGTGCCAGCAGTAAAGGAGGAGGCAGGGCTTTCTTT. The chain uses TRBV12-3 or TRBV12-4 and TRBJ1-1; D is undetermined. The ends were cut back, 5 bases at V and 11 bases at J, with 15 bases in the middle. CDR3 size: 12 residues.

The chain is built from TRBV7-9 and TRBJ2-2; the D is unclear. Germline CDR1 reads SEHNR; CDR2 reads FQNEAQ (reference sequence). The CDR3 is made up of 13 amino acids. Trimming removed 4 bases at V and 6 bases at J, with 9 bases between. The CDR3 nucleotides read TGTGCCAGCAGCTCCCCCCTAGCCGGGGAGCTGTTTTTT. The encoded protein is CASSSPLAGELFF. Together with reference TRBV7-9 and TRBJ2-2, the CDR3 gives the full variable domain: DTGVSQNPRHKITKRGQNVTFRCDPISEHNRLYWYRQTLGQGPEFLTYFQNEAQLEKSRLLSDRFSAERPKGSFSTLEIQRTEQGDSAMYLCASSSPLAGELFFGEGSRLTVL.

The chain combines TRBV2 with TRBJ2-2; maybe TRBD1 (5 bases). This CDR3 has 15 amino acids. CDR1 is SNHLY, CDR2 FYNNEI, per germline. Trimming pared 5 bases from V and 5 bases from J, leaving 15 bases between. The CDR3 here is CASSPLAAGTGELFF. CDR3 bases: TGTGCCAGCAGTCCGTTGGCGGCAGGGACCGGGGAGCTGTTTTTT.

The gene calls are TRBV19 and TRBJ2-7; possibly TRBD1 for D (6 bases). In germline, CDR1 is LNHDA, CDR2 SQIVND (reference sequence). The CDR3 runs 13 residues. The V gene lost 2 bases and the J gene lost 2 bases, with 7 bases spanning the gap. The CDR3 spells CASSIQGPYEQYF. The CDR3 coding sequence is TGTGCCAGTAGTATACAGGGGCCCTACGAGCAGTACTTC.

CDR3: CASTPGQYYGYTF. In DNA, the CDR3 is TGTGCCAGCACCCCGGGACAATACTATGGCTACACCTTC. The chain has TRBV2 and TRBJ1-2; a possible D gene is TRBD1 (6 bases). CDR1 and CDR2 from the germline V gene are SNHLY and FYNNEI. The V end was cut by 7 bases, the J end by 3 bases, with 12 bases between. The CDR3 spans 13 residues.

This clone was detected only a few times. CDR3 amino acids: CASSLSWQGVTNEQFF. The DNA of the CDR3 is TGTGCCAGCAGTTTATCGTGGCAGGGGGTCACGAATGAGCAGTTCTTC. J is TRBJ2-1 and V is TRBV27; 7 bases match TRBD1. The ends lost 0 bases at V and 7 bases at J; junction bases unmatched: 9. The CDR3 extends over 16 amino acids. Per germline, CDR1 MNHEY and CDR2 SMNVEV (reference sequence).

This sequence joins TRBV19 and TRBJ2-1; 12 bases are shared with TRBD2. The V gene's germline CDR1 is LNHDA and CDR2 SQIVND (reference sequence). The CDR3 totals 14 residues. The J segment lost 4 bases and the V segment lost 7 bases, leaving 2 bases of the junction unmatched. CDR3 residues: CASTLAGGYNEQFF. The CDR3 region has the DNA TGTGCCAGTACCCTAGCGGGAGGGTACAATGAGCAGTTCTTC.

The chain combines TRBV4-1 with TRBJ2-7; no definite D call. With 4 bases removed from V and 5 bases from J, the gap between germline ends came to 9 bases. The germline V gene encodes CDR1 MGHRA and CDR2 YSYEKL. The CDR3 has 12 residues. The CDR3: CASSPGGDEQYF. The CDR3 region has the DNA TGCGCCAGCAGCCCCGGCGGCGACGAGCAGTACTTC.

The sample holds a few counts of this clone. The J gene is TRBJ1-5, the V gene TRBV7-2; 9 nucleotides align to TRBD1. CDR1 and CDR2 from the germline V gene are SGHTA and FQGNSA. The CDR3 covers 15 residues. V lost 5 bases and J lost 1; bases outside the gene matches: 3. The CDR3 DNA reads as TGTGCCAGCAGCGCTGACAGGGGGAGCAATCAGCCCCAGCATTTT. It specifies CASSADRGSNQPQHF.